The present T cell receptor beta chain was sequenced within a study of blood T cell repertoires in COVID-19. Study context: T cells, B-cell-depleted T cells, or PBMCs supplied cDNA or gDNA.

TCRdb's copy holds only in-frame clones and misses some; the assay was immunoSEQ multiplex PCR. This sample carries under 200,000 clones, roughly 80% of them seen once, and the ten largest clones take less than 9.5%. Germline V lookup: CDR1 MNHEY, CDR2 SVGAGI. The CDR3 length is 14 residues. V lost 7 bases to trimming and J lost 1 base, with 13 bases between them. The sequenced material came from peripheral blood. This receptor was taken from a man between 60 and 70 years old with acute or convalescent COVID-19. The V and J genes are TRBV6-5 and TRBJ1-2; tentative D call: TRBD1 (6 bases). The CDR3 coding sequence is TGTGCCAGCACCGGCAGGACAGTTAACTATGGCTACACCTTC. Its translation is CASTGRTVNYGYTF.